The present TCR beta chain was sequenced within a study of blood T cell repertoires in COVID-19. About the research overall: Samples of COVID-19 (acute and convalescent) were obtained from the United States, Italy and Spain. Sample material is recorded as cDNA or gDNA derived from T cells, B-cell-depleted T cells, or PBMCs.

While infection was still active, Seattle patients were enrolled and then followed longitudinally. Study processing details: Reference gene primer amplification gave estimated nucleated cell counts. Using immunoSEQ multiplex PCR, the repertoire was profiled, and TCRdb retains in-frame clones only, with some absent. That table gives V, J and clone size, and the DNA gave D and trimming. The data contain roughly 200,000 clones, roughly 84% of them singletons. Trimming took 3 bases from V and 0 from J, leaving 9 bases between them. The germline V gene has CDR1 MNHEY and CDR2 SMNVEV (reference sequence). The CDR3 spans 15 residues.

The specimen was peripheral blood. The chain joins TRBV27 to TRBJ1-5; maybe TRBD1 (6 bases). This sequence was found in a woman aged 40 to 55 with COVID-19, enrolled during active disease. The CDR3 here is CASSFFRGSNQPQHF. The CDR3 DNA reads TGTGCCAGCAGTTTTTTCAGGGGTAGCAATCAGCCCCAGCATTTT.